The sequence of this T cell receptor (beta chain) was determined in a study of neurological immune-mediated disorders (dated by TCRdb to the late 2010s). Some background on the complete study: Among the roughly 34 multiple sclerosis patients, relapsing-remitting MS accounted for some 30 and secondary progressive MS accounted for 3. Using UMI-based sequencing, the study compared peripheral blood TCR-beta repertoires from patients with HTLV-I-associated myelopathy (HAM/TSP), patients with multiple sclerosis, and healthy controls. Longitudinal samples, technical triplicates and paired sorted CD4+ and CD8+ T-cell subsets, alongside PBMC samples, were included among the roughly 96 TCR-beta libraries. The cohort comprised 68 subjects: roughly 15 HAM/TSP patients, 34 multiple sclerosis patients and 20 or so healthy controls. What the authors observed across the whole study: Repertoires from 18 of 34 MS patients were grouped by phylogenetic analysis into a cluster of related CDR3 sequences, suggesting a possible repertoire-level signature. TCR clonal expansion was greatest in HAM/TSP patients and smallest in MS patients, who ranked below even healthy controls. No identical CDR3 amino acid sequences were found to be shared among expanded clones across subjects, suggesting that TCR-beta repertoires were private in all groups. No clinical or MRI features were associated with the MS cluster, and the authors said that larger cohorts are needed.

The V end loses 8 bases and the J end loses 6 bases, and a stretch of 12 bases separates them. The CDR3, from cysteine to phenylalanine, totals 12 residues. Only the CDR3 portion is preserved as DNA: 36 bases, with reading frame beginning at the first base. For CDR1 and CDR2, the germline V gene lists MNHEY and SVGAGI. cDNA synthesis used template-switch 5'RACE with a primer carrying a 10-nucleotide random unique molecular identifier tagging each TCR transcript. Over 170 million TCR-beta sequences, covering 15-18 subjects, were produced in each sequencing run. The RNeasy kit was used for extraction of total RNA. The KAPA Real-time Library Amplification kit was used to amplify TCR-beta VDJ regions with primers for the TCR constant region and the 5'RACE anchor. A first PCR added sample indexes and Illumina adaptors, after which a second PCR increased the library yield. The roughly 650 bp TCR product was size-selected on a 2% E-gel SizeSelection system after Ampure bead purification. Before pooling, library quality was assessed on a Bioanalyzer, concentration was determined with Qubit, and library quantification was performed with the Kapa Library Quantification kit. Libraries were sequenced paired-end 2 x 150 bp on an Illumina HiSeq 2500. To increase sequence diversity, about 25-31% phiX was spiked into each library pool. The study's own analysis went as follows. Quality-filtered reads were processed with the UMI-based MiGEC pipeline, and over 80% of raw TCR sequences were removed by the MiGEC pipeline during error correction. VDJ genes were aligned to IMGT germline references, and clonotypes were defined by unique CDR3 amino acid sequence plus V-J genes. VDJtools evaluated clonal expansion, Shannon diversity and CDR3 relatedness (CalcPairwiseDistances, ClusterSamples); CLCbio workbench built phylogenetic trees. Clones with at least 8 unique UMIs were defined as expanded, with this threshold being based on coefficient-of-variation modelling across technical triplicates. The raw public data were reprocessed by TCRdb itself: fastp quality trimming at Q25, MiXCR clonotype calling, in-frame beta chains only. Every entry covers one CDR3 protein and lists the most common genes and DNA from its rows. The V and J calls follow TCRdb's processing rather than the paper's. The sample includes 31,000 or so distinct CDR3 sequences, with about 1.6% observed a single time. In total, the top ten clones hold about a tenth of the sample.

This clonotype was seen repeatedly, ten times or more. This clone's antigen is unknown. No much larger clone is present one base from it, and per-base qualities are unavailable. Libraries from unsorted PBMCs were made from 2 million PBMCs kept in RNAlater at -80 degrees C until RNA extraction. Multiple sclerosis patients were enrolled in a US clinical protocol evaluating disease progression by magnetic resonance imaging. Peripheral blood underwent Ficoll-Hypaque density gradient centrifugation to isolate PBMCs, which were then cryopreserved in liquid nitrogen. Source material: PBMCs. This sequence was found in a woman aged 25-40 years with multiple sclerosis. This receptor chain uses TRBV6-5 and TRBJ2-3; the D gene identity is not certain. The CDR3 has the sequence CASGGVSDTQYF. The nucleotide sequence is TGTGCCAGCGGTGGGGTATCGGATACGCAGTATTTT.